Here is one TCR beta chain with its context. Antigen: not known. The sampling schedule covered blood at baseline, cycle 4 day 1, and cycle 7 day 1. These data belong to a study of OX40 agonist ivuxolimab in advanced cancers. In the study overall: Males comprised 82.7% of the group, whose mean age was about 61 years (range roughly 23 to 90). One patient with hepatocellular carcinoma and two with cutaneous melanoma, three in all, had partial responses.

The CDR3 totals 15 residues. Trimming cost V 3 bases and J 4 bases; bases outside gene matches: 8. The germline gives CDR1 LNHDA, CDR2 SQIVND (reference sequence). Overall study results and limits: Determination of antigen specificity was not performed for the expanded peripheral T cells.

The assay was immunoSEQ multiplex PCR, and TCRdb's table has in-frame clones only and misses some. The sample lists 55,000 to 65,000 clones; 84% were seen once. This material consisted of CD4+ or CD8+ T cells sorted from blood, taken in a trial of the OX40 agonist ivuxolimab. This clonotype was obtained from an adult with an advanced solid tumor such as melanoma, head and neck, liver or kidney cancer. V is TRBV19 and J is TRBJ1-2; 7 bases map to TRBD1. The CDR3 region is CASSMGTEGIYGYTF. The CDR3 DNA sequence: TGTGCCAGTAGTATGGGGACAGAAGGGATCTATGGCTACACCTTC. Full variable domain (outside the CDR3, taken from reference TRBV19 and TRBJ1-2): DGGITQSPKYLFRKEGQNVTLSCEQNLNHDAMYWYRQDPGQGLRLIYYSQIVNDFQKGDIAEGYSVSREKKESFPLTVTSAQKNPTAFYLCASSMGTEGIYGYTFGSGTRLTVV.